This section outlines one T cell receptor (beta chain) sequence together with its context. Its antigen is undetermined. The CDR3 ends on some other residue instead of the conserved phenylalanine or tryptophan, so this is likely a read error. The data stem from a study of T cell repertoires in cytomegalovirus infection. Study as a whole: Public TCR beta signatures marked donors with CMV infection and the matching HLA.

Germline-derived CDR1 and CDR2 are SEHNR and FQNEAQ (reference sequence). V dropped 3 bases and J dropped 0; count of bases not matched to a gene: 9. This CDR3 comprises 17 residues. Study-level findings and limits: Across the ex vivo response, the dominant clonotypes were HLA-C-restricted CMV-specific TCR beta clonotypes.

TCRdb used MiXCR to reprocess the reads, holding one entry per CDR3 protein. The sample shows roughly 640,000 distinct CDR3 sequences, less than 25% of them seen only once. This sequence was found in a human donor in good health (CMV status not recorded). Some clones in this sample may be carry-over from other donors' samples. The specimen sequenced was CD8+ T cells from PBMCs. The chain is built from TRBV7-9 and TRBJ1-1; 8 bases are a match to TRBD1. The CDR3 here is CASSFQGALELNTEAFL. CDR3 nucleotides: TGTGCCAGCAGCTTCCAGGGGGCCCTTGAGTTGAACACTGAAGCTTTCCTT.